This passage covers 9 T cell receptor beta chains from one sample sequenced in a study of cytotoxic CD8 clonotypes in ibrutinib-treated CLL. Sequenced by immunoSEQ multiplex PCR; TCRdb stores in-frame clones only, minus some. Of some 120,000 clones detected, roughly 80% appear once; the ten largest clones hold about 3.3%. Sequenced material: PBMCs, taken after 24 months of ibrutinib treatment. The receptor source for this set is a human donor with chronic lymphocytic leukemia.

The chain employs TRBV10-2 and TRBJ2-5; the D gene is possibly TRBD1 (5 bases). The germline gives CDR1 WSHSY, CDR2 SAAADI. There are 14 residues in the CDR3. The V end was cut by 2 bases, the J end by 2 bases, with 9 bases between. CDR3 sequence (DNA): TGCGCCAGCAGTGAGGCAGGGTCGCAAGAGACCCAGTACTTC. It encodes CASSEAGSQETQYF.

A few counts support this clone. The J gene is TRBJ2-7, the V gene TRBV28; the D gene is possibly TRBD2 (6 bases). Germline V gives CDR1 MDHEN, CDR2 SYDVKM. The V end lost 4 bases, the J end lost 4 bases, and 11 bases lay between the germline ends. This CDR3 comprises 13 residues. The CDR3 protein is CASSWGEVYEQYF. The CDR3 region has the DNA TGTGCCAGCAGTTGGGGGGAGGTATACGAGCAGTACTTC.

The gene calls are TRBV7-8 and TRBJ2-3, with 10 bases lining up with TRBD2. Germline CDR1 and CDR2: SGHVS and FQNEAQ. V shed 1 base and J 10 bases; nucleotides not matched to a gene: 11. The CDR3 has 16 amino acids. The CDR3 spells CASSLVGLAVVKAQYF. The CDR3 nucleotides read TGTGCCAGCAGCTTAGTCGGACTAGCGGTTGTAAAGGCGCAGTATTTT.

The chain joins TRBV7-2 to TRBJ1-2, with 8 bases that match TRBD1. Trimming cost V 4 bases and J 8 bases; bases outside gene matches: 12. Germline V gene data show CDR1 as SGHTA and CDR2 as FQGNSA. The CDR3 totals 15 residues. This chain's CDR3 is CASSSHIQGVGGYTF. The CDR3, as DNA: TGTGCCAGCAGCTCACATATACAGGGGGTAGGGGGCTACACCTTC.

This chain joins TRBV4-2 and TRBJ1-2; 10 bases align to TRBD1. Germline-derived CDR1 and CDR2 are LGHNA and YNFKEQ. The J segment lost 5 bases and the V segment lost 3 bases, leaving 3 bases of the junction unmatched. The CDR3 is 14 amino acids. Written as DNA, the CDR3 is TGTGCCAGCAGCCATCCGGGACAGGGGTATGGCTACACCTTC. This sequence encodes CASSHPGQGYGYTF.

The chain carries TRBV7-6 and TRBJ2-7; D is undetermined. V dropped 1 base and J dropped 4 bases, with 8 bases sitting between them. There are 13 residues in the CDR3. CDR1 and CDR2 from the germline V gene are SGHVS and FNYEAQ. CDR3: CASSLGVRYEQYF. CDR3 nucleotide sequence: TGTGCCAGCAGCTTAGGTGTCCGTTACGAGCAGTACTTC.

The rearrangement joins TRBV6-5 to TRBJ1-2; 7 bases agree with TRBD1. Germline lookup yields CDR1 MNHEY and CDR2 SVGAGI. V was clipped by 6 bases and J by 1 base; unmatched bases: 8. This CDR3 has 15 residues. CDR3 sequence reads: CASSPSTGYNYGYTF. The DNA of the CDR3 is TGTGCCAGCAGCCCCTCGACAGGGTATAACTATGGCTACACCTTC.

CDR3 DNA: TGTGCCAGCAACTACCTGGGGACAGGGACCTACGAGCAGTACTTC. Amino acids: CASNYLGTGTYEQYF. This chain joins TRBV9 and TRBJ2-7; 9 bases fit TRBD1. With 6 bases clipped from V and 2 bases from J, the junction kept 9 bases outside the gene matches. This CDR3 has 15 residues. The germline CDR1 and CDR2 sequences are SGDLS and YYNGEE.

The chain is built from TRBV5-6 and TRBJ2-2; TRBD2 aligns across 7 bases. J lost 2 bases, V lost 0 bases, and 10 bases had no gene match. CDR1 and CDR2 from the germline V gene are SGHDT and YYEEEE. This CDR3 comprises 18 residues. CDR3 residues: CASSLGVPRGGNTGELFF. As DNA, the CDR3 is TGTGCCAGCAGCTTGGGAGTGCCCCGCGGGGGAAACACCGGGGAGCTGTTTTTT.